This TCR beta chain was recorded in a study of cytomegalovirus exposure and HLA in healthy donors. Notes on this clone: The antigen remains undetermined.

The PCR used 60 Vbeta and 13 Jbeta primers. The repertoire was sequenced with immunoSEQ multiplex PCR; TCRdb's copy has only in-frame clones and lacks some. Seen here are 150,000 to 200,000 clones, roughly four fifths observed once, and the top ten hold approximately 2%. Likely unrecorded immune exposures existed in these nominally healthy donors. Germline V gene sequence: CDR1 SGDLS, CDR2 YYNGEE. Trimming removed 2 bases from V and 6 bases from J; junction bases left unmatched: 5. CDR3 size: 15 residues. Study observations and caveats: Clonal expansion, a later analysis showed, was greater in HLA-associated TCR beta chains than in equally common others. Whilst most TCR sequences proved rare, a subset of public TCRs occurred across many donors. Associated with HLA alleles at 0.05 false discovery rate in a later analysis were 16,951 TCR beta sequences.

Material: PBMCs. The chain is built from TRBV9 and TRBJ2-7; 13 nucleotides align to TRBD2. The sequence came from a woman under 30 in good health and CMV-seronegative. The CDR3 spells CASSVGLAGVFEQYF. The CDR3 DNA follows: TGTGCCAGCAGCGTCGGACTAGCGGGAGTTTTCGAGCAGTACTTC.